The 9 T cell receptor beta chains given below trace back to one sample, sequenced in a study of CD8+ T cells in alopecia areata. The treatment denotes: oral pan-JAK inhibitor, 5-10 mg twice daily. RNA extraction and reverse transcription yielded cDNA as sequencing template. Some clones are missing from TCRdb's copy, which holds only in-frame ones; the method was immunoSEQ multiplex PCR. The sample holds 90,000 to 150,000 clones, about half seen once. The sample in question was CD4+ T cells sorted from blood, obtained at week 4, from a patient treated with tofacitinib. The receptors shown here come from a human donor with alopecia areata.

V is TRBV18 and J is TRBJ1-2; D ambiguous. Germline V lookup: CDR1 KGHSH, CDR2 LQKENI. V was pared by 2 bases and J by 2 bases, with 12 bases between. The CDR3 loop spans 15 amino acids. The CDR3 DNA is TGTGCCAGCTCACCAGTGAAGCAGCCGAACTATGGCTACACCTTC. Its translation is CASSPVKQPNYGYTF.

The CDR3 DNA is TGCGCCAGCAGCCAAGATCGGGGATACGGCTACACCTTC. This sequence encodes CASSQDRGYGYTF. The V call is TRBV4-1, the J call TRBJ1-2; no clear D gene. This CDR3 region has 13 residues. The germline V gene encodes CDR1 MGHRA and CDR2 YSYEKL. V was cut by 0 bases and J by 8 bases, with 10 bases left in between.

The table lists this clone with a few counts. The chain is built from TRBV4-1 and TRBJ1-4, with TRBD1 identical over 7 bases. J lost 8 bases, V lost 4 bases, and 13 bases had no gene match. CDR3 length: 16 amino acids. Germline CDR1 and CDR2: MGHRA and YSYEKL. CDR3 nucleotide sequence: TGCGCCAGCAGCCCCACCCTGACAGGGAGCAGCGAAAAACTGTTTTTT. It codes for CASSPTLTGSSEKLFF.

This sequence joins TRBV7-8 and TRBJ1-1; possibly TRBD1 for D (6 bases). The CDR3 sequence is 16 residues long. V was pared by 5 bases and J by 1 base, with 17 bases between. Per germline, CDR1 SGHVS and CDR2 FQNEAQ. CDR3 coding DNA: TGTGCCAGCAGCGATTGGGGGGGCTCGAAGAACACTGAAGCTTTCTTT. Protein product: CASSDWGGSKNTEAFF.

V and J are TRBV7-8 and TRBJ2-7, with a tentative D call TRBD1 (6 bases). The CDR3 contains 16 residues. The germline V gene encodes CDR1 SGHVS and CDR2 FQNEAQ. Trimming shortened V by 4 bases and J by 5 bases, and 21 bases separated the two germline ends. CDR3 sequence: CASSSTRGIRSDEQYF. DNA for the CDR3: TGTGCCAGCAGCTCGACCAGGGGTATCCGATCTGACGAGCAGTACTTC.

The table lists this clone with a few counts. The chain recombines TRBV23-1 with TRBJ2-5; perhaps TRBD2 as D (6 bases). Being an ORF, TRBV23-1 has a function that is uncertain. The CDR3 runs to 17 residues. The ends were cut back, 8 bases at V and 5 bases at J, with 27 bases in the middle. The CDR3 nucleotides are TGCGCCAGCTCTCCCCGACCGGGACTCCTGACGGACGAGACCCAGTACTTC. As protein: CASSPRPGLLTDETQYF.

V is TRBV6-5 and J is TRBJ2-7; 7 bases map to TRBD2. CDR1 is MNHEY, CDR2 SVGAGI, per germline. CDR3 size: 15 residues. Trimming took 0 bases from V and 1 from J; bases not matched to a gene: 3. The CDR3 nucleotides read TGTGCCAGCAGTTACTCGGCGGGGGATTCCTACGAGCAGTACTTC. This translates into CASSYSAGDSYEQYF.

This chain connects TRBV5-1 to TRBJ1-5; D is possibly TRBD1 (6 bases). V lost 2 bases and J 4 bases, leaving 7 bases between the germline ends. The germline CDR1 and CDR2 sequences are SGHRS and YFSETQ. CDR3 length equals 13 residues. As DNA, the CDR3 is TGCGCCAGCAGCTTACAGGGTAATCAGCCCCAGCATTTT. As protein: CASSLQGNQPQHF.

V usage is TRBV7-9 and J usage is TRBJ1-1; D may be TRBD1 (5 bases). This CDR3 comprises 14 residues. The germline gives CDR1 SEHNR, CDR2 FQNEAQ (reference sequence). V lost 5 bases and J lost 2, with 12 bases in between. CDR3 protein: CASSPGLTNTEAFF. In DNA, the CDR3 is TGTGCCAGCAGCCCGGGACTGACAAACACTGAAGCTTTCTTT.